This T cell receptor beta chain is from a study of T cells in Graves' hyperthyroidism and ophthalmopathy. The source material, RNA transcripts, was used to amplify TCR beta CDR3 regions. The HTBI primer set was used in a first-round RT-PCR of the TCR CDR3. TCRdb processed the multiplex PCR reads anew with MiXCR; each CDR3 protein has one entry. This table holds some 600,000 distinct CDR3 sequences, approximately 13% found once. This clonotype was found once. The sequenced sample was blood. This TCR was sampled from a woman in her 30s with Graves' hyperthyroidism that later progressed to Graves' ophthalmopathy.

CDR3 protein: CASSSWTRAGYNEQFF. The CDR3 DNA follows: TGTGCCAGCAGTTCCTGGACTAGGGCGGGGTACAATGAGCAGTTCTTC. V and J are TRBV28 and TRBJ2-1; 7 bases map to TRBD2. Trimming cost V 4 bases and J 4 bases; bases outside gene matches: 10. The CDR3 consists of 16 residues. Germline-derived CDR1 and CDR2 are MDHEN and SYDVKM.